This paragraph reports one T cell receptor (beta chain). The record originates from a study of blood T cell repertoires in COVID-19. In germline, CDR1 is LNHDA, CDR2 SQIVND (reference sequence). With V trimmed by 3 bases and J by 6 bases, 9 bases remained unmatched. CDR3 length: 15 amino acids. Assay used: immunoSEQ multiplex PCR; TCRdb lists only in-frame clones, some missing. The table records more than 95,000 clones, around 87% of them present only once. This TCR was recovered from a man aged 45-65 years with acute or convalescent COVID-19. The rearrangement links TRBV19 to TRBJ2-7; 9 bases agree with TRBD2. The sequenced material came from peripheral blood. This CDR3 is CASSMKSSGNIEQYF. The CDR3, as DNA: TGTGCCAGTAGTATGAAATCTAGCGGGAATATCGAGCAGTACTTC.